Only one count was recorded for the clone carrying this T cell receptor (beta chain). As yet, its antigen is unknown. J was trimmed by 5 bases and V by 5 bases; bases with no gene match: 8. CDR1 MNHEY and CDR2 SVGAGI come from the germline V gene. The CDR3 sequence is 15 residues long. Generated by immunoSEQ multiplex PCR, the TCRdb table keeps only in-frame clones and is missing some. The table lists roughly 2.5 million clones, around 90% of them singletons. This sample is drawn from a study of shared clonotypes between healthy human individuals. Study-level points and caveats: The naive CD4 repertoires of a few donors were compared, and approximately 5% of clonotypes were shared.

The sequenced sample was naive CD4+ T cells sorted from blood. The subset: CD45RA+ positively selected. J is TRBJ2-5 and V is TRBV6-5, with 10 bases that match TRBD2. The source of this sequence is a man between 18 and 29 years old in good health. The chain's CDR3 is CASSQPGLAMETQYF. CDR3 nucleotide sequence: TGTGCCAGCAGTCAACCGGGACTAGCGATGGAGACCCAGTACTTC.